The following is a T cell receptor beta chain sequence with its context. The antigen is undetermined. Here immunoSEQ multiplex PCR was the method, and the copy in TCRdb shows in-frame clones only, minus some. The sample has roughly 120,000 clones, around 86% seen once. The data were taken from a study of T cell responses to AZD1222 COVID-19 vaccine. The V gene end was trimmed by 2 bases and the J gene end by 7 bases; junction bases not matched to a gene: 8. This CDR3 has 15 amino acids. From germline, CDR1 is SGHNT and CDR2 YYREEE (reference sequence). Study-wide points: Without day 14 samples, only post-peak T cell repertoires were studied.

This chain links TRBV5-4 with TRBJ1-4, with 7 bases identical to TRBD1. This TCR came from an adult in good health. This specimen was peripheral blood, taken on day 0 of AZD1222 vaccination. CDR3 sequence: CASSLQGKGGEKLFF. CDR3 coding DNA: TGTGCCAGCAGCTTACAGGGGAAAGGAGGTGAAAAACTGTTTTTT. Looking up the rest from reference TRBV5-4 and TRBJ1-4 gives the full variable domain: ETGVTQSPTHLIKTRGQQVTLRCSSQSGHNTVSWYQQALGQGPQFIFQYYREEENGRGNFPPRFSGLQFPNYSSELNVNALELDDSALYLCASSLQGKGGEKLFFGSGTQLSVL.